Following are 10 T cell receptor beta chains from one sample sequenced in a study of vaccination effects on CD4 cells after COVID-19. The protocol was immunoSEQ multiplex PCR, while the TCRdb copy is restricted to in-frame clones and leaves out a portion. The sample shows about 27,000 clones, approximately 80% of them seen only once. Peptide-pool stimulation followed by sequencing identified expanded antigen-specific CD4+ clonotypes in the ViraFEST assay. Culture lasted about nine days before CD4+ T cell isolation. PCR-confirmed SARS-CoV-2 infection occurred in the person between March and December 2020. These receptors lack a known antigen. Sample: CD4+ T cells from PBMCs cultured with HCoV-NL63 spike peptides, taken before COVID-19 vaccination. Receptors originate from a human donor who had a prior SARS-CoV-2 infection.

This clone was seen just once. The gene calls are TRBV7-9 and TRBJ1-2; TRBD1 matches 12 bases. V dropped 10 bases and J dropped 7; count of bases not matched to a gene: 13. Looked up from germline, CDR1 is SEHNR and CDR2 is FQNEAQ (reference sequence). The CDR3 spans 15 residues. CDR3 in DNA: TGTGCCACCCTTCAGGCCGGGACAGGGGGCTCTGGCTACACCTTC. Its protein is CATLQAGTGGSGYTF.

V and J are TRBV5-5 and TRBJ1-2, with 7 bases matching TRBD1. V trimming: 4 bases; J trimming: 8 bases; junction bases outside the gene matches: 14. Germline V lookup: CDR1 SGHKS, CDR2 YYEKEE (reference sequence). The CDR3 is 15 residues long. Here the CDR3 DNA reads TGTGCCAGCAGCCGACAGGGAATTCTCCTGTGGGGCTACACCTTC. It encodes CASSRQGILLWGYTF. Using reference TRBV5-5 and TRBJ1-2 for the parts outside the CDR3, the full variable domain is DAGVTQSPTHLIKTRGQQVTLRCSPISGHKSVSWYQQVLGQGPQFIFQYYEKEERGRGNFPDRFSARQFPNYSSELNVNALLLGDSALYLCASSRQGILLWGYTFGSGTRLTVV.

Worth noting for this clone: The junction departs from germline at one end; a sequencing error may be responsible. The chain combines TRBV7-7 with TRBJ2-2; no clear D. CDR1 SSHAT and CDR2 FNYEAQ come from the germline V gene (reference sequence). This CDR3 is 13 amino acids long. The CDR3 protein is CASSPGNTGELFF. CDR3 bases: TGTGCTAGCAGCCCAGGGAACACCGGGGAGCTGTTTTTT.

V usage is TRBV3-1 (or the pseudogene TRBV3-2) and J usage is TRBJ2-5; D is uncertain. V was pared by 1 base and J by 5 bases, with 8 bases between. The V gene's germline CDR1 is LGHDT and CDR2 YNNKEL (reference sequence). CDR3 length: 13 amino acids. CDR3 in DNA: TGTGCCAGCAGCCAAGGTCCGCTTGAGACCCAGTACTTC. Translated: CASSQGPLETQYF.

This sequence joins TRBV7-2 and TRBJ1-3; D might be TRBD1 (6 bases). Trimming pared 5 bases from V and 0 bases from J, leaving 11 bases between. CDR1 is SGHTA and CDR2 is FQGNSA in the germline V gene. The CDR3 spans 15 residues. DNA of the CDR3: TGTGCCAGCAGCCCGGACAGTCTCTCTGGAAACACCATATATTTT. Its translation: CASSPDSLSGNTIYF. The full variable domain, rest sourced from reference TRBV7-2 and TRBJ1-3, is GAGVSQSPSNKVTEKGKDVELRCDPISGHTALYWYRQSLGQGLEFLIYFQGNSAPDKSGLPSDRFSAERTGGSVSTLTIQRTQQEDSAVYLCASSPDSLSGNTIYFGEGSWLTVV.

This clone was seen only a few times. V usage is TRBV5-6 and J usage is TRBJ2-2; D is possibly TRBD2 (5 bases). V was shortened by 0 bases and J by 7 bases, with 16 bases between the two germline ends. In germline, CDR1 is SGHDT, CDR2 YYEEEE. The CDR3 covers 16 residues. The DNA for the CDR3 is TGTGCCAGCAGCTTGGCCGGGCCCAGGAGGATCGGGGAGCTGTTTTTT. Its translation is CASSLAGPRRIGELFF.

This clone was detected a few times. CDR3 amino acids: CASSRTGVYTGELFF. The CDR3 region has the DNA TGTGCCAGCAGCAGAACAGGGGTTTACACCGGGGAGCTGTTTTTT. This chain links TRBV27 with TRBJ2-2; 7 nucleotides match TRBD1. J lost 3 bases, V lost 6 bases, and 7 bases had no gene match. The CDR3 is 15 amino acids. Per the germline V gene, CDR1 is MNHEY and CDR2 is SMNVEV (reference sequence).

CDR3 nucleotides: TGTGCTAGTGGTTTGGTACTCGGGGGGCTAGCGGGATCCATGAACACCGGGGAGCTGTTTTTT. This sequence encodes CASGLVLGGLAGSMNTGELFF. The V call is TRBV12-5, the J call TRBJ2-2, with TRBD2 identical over 9 bases. V was pared by 0 bases and J by 1 base, with 15 bases of the junction left unmatched. The germline V gene has CDR1 LGHNT and CDR2 FRNRAP. The CDR3 has 21 residues. The complete variable domain, with remaining parts taken from reference TRBV12-5 and TRBJ2-2, reads DARVTQTPRHKVTEMGQEVTMRCQPILGHNTVFWYRQTMMQGLELLAYFRNRAPLDDSGMPKDRFSAEMPDATLATLKIQPSEPRDSAVYFCASGLVLGGLAGSMNTGELFFGEGSRLTVL.

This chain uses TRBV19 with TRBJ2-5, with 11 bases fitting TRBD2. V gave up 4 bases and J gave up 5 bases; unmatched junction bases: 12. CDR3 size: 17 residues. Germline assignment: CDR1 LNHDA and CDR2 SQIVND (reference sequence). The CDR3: CASSRDSSGGPKETQYF. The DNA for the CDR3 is TGTGCCAGTAGTAGAGACTCTAGCGGGGGGCCCAAGGAGACCCAGTACTTC.

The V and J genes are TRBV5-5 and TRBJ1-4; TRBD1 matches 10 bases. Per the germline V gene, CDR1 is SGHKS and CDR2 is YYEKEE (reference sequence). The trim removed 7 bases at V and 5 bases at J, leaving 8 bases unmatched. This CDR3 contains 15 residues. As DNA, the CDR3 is TGTGCCAGCGGGGGACAGGGGATACGGAATGAAAAACTGTTTTTT. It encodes CASGGQGIRNEKLFF.